This T cell receptor (beta chain) was profiled in a study of T cells after yellow fever vaccination. Study-wide findings and caveats: Once the booster was given, most primary-vaccination clones reappeared, at more than 95% for CD4 and over 75% for CD8.

Germline V gives CDR1 MDHEN, CDR2 SYDVKM. Trimming took 6 bases from V and 1 from J; bases not matched to a gene: 2. The CDR3 is 15 amino acids. A single record per CDR3 protein comes from TCRdb applying MiXCR to the 5' RACE reads. The table shows around 27,000 distinct CDR3 sequences, with 4% to 4.5% occurring only once. This clonotype was recorded many times. Antigen specificity is unknown. This specimen consisted of CD8+ T cells sorted from PBMCs, obtained 5 days after the yellow fever booster vaccination. The receptor was derived from a man aged 25 to 40 who received the YFV17D yellow fever vaccine. J is TRBJ2-7 and V is TRBV28; 14 positions agree with TRBD2. This CDR3 reads CASSGTSGSSYEQYF. The CDR3 nucleotides read TGTGCCAGCAGCGGGACTAGCGGGAGTTCCTACGAGCAGTACTTC.